This TCR beta chain was sequenced for a study of identical twins. Germline V gene sequence: CDR1 DFQATT, CDR2 SNEGSKA (reference sequence). Trimming stripped 6 bases from V and 6 bases from J, with 20 bases between. This CDR3 is 14 amino acids long. TCRdb fed the 5' RACE reads into MiXCR, producing one record per CDR3 protein. The sample records hundreds of thousands of distinct CDR3 sequences, 15% to 20% being singletons. This same sample was also taken into another study, of T cells expressing NK-cell markers. As reported in that work: Repertoires of TCR beta were obtained from T cells sorted as CD3+CD56+NKG2C+, CD3+CD56+NKG2C- and CD3+CD56-NKG2C+. Sorting of alpha-beta TCR T cells alone was achieved in several experiments with an anti-gamma-delta TCR antibody. In a handful of donors, dominant clonotypes made up about 25-65% of CD3+CD56-NKG2C+ cells. Whether expanded NKG2C+ T cell clones were HCMV specific stayed uncertain.

The sequenced sample consisted of PBMCs. The chain is built from TRBV20-1 and TRBJ2-5; D is possibly TRBD2 (6 bases). The clonotype comes from a woman aged 18-29 years in good health. The CDR3 DNA sequence: TGCAGTGCCCCCAGGCGGGGTTTGTTGAAGACCCAGTACTTC. Translation gives CSAPRRGLLKTQYF.